These 23 T cell receptor beta chains were sequenced from one sample in a study of identical twins. TCRdb recomputed calls from the 5' RACE reads with MiXCR, one row per CDR3 protein. Here the sample spans 400,000 to 500,000 distinct CDR3 sequences, less than 20% being singletons. Sequencing was performed on naive T cells sorted from blood. These receptors were collected from a man aged 50 or older in good health.

The gene calls are TRBV9 and TRBJ1-5, with D hard to call. The germline gives CDR1 SGDLS, CDR2 YYNGEE. The CDR3 covers 13 residues. Deletions cut 0 bases from V and 4 bases from J, with 5 bases between. CDR3 sequence: CASSVGRNQPQHF. As DNA, the CDR3 is TGTGCCAGCAGCGTAGGTCGGAATCAGCCCCAGCATTTT.

The sample holds many counts of this clonotype. This rearrangement joins TRBV5-1 to TRBJ2-2, with a tentative D call TRBD1 (5 bases). Trimming removed 0 bases at V and 2 bases at J, with 11 bases between. The CDR3 loop spans 16 amino acids. The germline V gene has CDR1 SGHRS and CDR2 YFSETQ. As DNA, the CDR3 is TGCGCCAGCAGCTTGGCCCGGACACTAAACACCGGGGAGCTGTTTTTT. This translates into CASSLARTLNTGELFF. The entire variable domain, with the rest obtained from reference TRBV5-1 and TRBJ2-2, is as follows: KAGVTQTPRYLIKTRGQQVTLSCSPISGHRSVSWYQQTPGQGLQFLFEYFSETQRNKGNFPGRFSGRQFSNSRSEMNVSTLELGDSALYLCASSLARTLNTGELFFGEGSRLTVL.

There are a few counts of this clonotype. V is TRBV5-1 and J is TRBJ2-7, with 8 positions matching TRBD2. V gave up 1 base and J gave up 7 bases; unmatched junction bases: 7. CDR1 and CDR2 from the germline V gene are SGHRS and YFSETQ. This CDR3 has 14 amino acids. The DNA for the CDR3 is TGCGCCAGCAGCTTGACCGGGGGGGCAAGGGAGCAGTACTTC. Translated, it gives CASSLTGGAREQYF.

There are many counts of this clonotype. The chain has TRBV5-6 and TRBJ2-7; no definite D call. This CDR3 is built from 14 residues. From germline, CDR1 is SGHDT and CDR2 YYEEEE. Trimming pared 0 bases from V and 0 bases from J, leaving 7 bases between. This CDR3 reads CASSLGQNSYEQYF. In nucleotides, the CDR3 is TGTGCCAGCAGCTTGGGGCAGAACTCCTACGAGCAGTACTTC.

The table lists this clonotype with a count of one. This chain joins TRBV4-3 and TRBJ1-2; unclear D gene. The CDR3 loop spans 15 amino acids. The V and J ends lost 0 bases and 2 bases respectively, with 10 bases between them. Germline values: CDR1 LGHNA, CDR2 YSLEER. CDR3 bases: TGCGCCAGCAGCCAAGATGGTCTGCCCAACTATGGCTACACCTTC. Translation gives CASSQDGLPNYGYTF.

This clonotype was found many times. The chain links TRBV20-1 to TRBJ1-1; D is possibly TRBD1 (5 bases). V lost 4 bases and J 6 bases, leaving 18 bases between the germline ends. Germline V gene sequence: CDR1 DFQATT, CDR2 SNEGSKA (reference sequence). This CDR3 is built from 14 residues. The chain's CDR3 is CSATPDSTSPEAFF. Written as DNA, the CDR3 is TGCAGTGCTACCCCTGACAGCACGAGCCCTGAAGCTTTCTTT.

The rearrangement joins TRBV6-6 to TRBJ2-7; unclear D gene. Germline-derived CDR1 and CDR2 are MNHNY and SVGAGI (reference sequence). V lost 6 bases to trimming and J lost 3 bases, with 9 bases between them. The CDR3 extends over 12 amino acids. Here the CDR3 DNA reads TGTGCCAGCAGCGCAGTGGGCTACGAGCAGTACTTC. Protein product: CASSAVGYEQYF.

This clonotype has more than one count but fewer than ten. J is TRBJ2-7 and V is TRBV20-1, with 7 bases lining up with TRBD1. With 4 bases clipped from V and 7 bases from J, the junction kept 10 bases outside the gene matches. This CDR3 contains 13 residues. Germline V CDR1 and CDR2: DFQATT, SNEGSKA (reference sequence). The CDR3 is CSATRGGVGEQYF. CDR3 DNA sequence: TGCAGTGCTACCAGAGGGGGCGTAGGTGAGCAGTACTTC.

There are a few counts of this clonotype. This sequence joins TRBV24-1 and TRBJ2-3; perhaps TRBD2 as D (5 bases). The length of the CDR3 is 16 residues. Germline values: CDR1 KGHDR, CDR2 SFDVKD. V was shortened by 4 bases and J by 0 bases, with 13 bases between the two germline ends. CDR3 nucleotides: TGTGCCACCAGTGACCCCGGACTGTCTAGCACAGATACGCAGTATTTT. Amino acid sequence: CATSDPGLSSTDTQYF.

This clonotype was counted many times. V is TRBV2 and J is TRBJ2-7, with a tentative D call TRBD1 (5 bases). Germline lookup yields CDR1 SNHLY and CDR2 FYNNEI. V shed 6 bases and J shed 0 bases, with 12 bases lying between them. The CDR3 is 14 amino acids. DNA for the CDR3: TGTGCCAGCAGGTTGGACACTGACTCCTACGAGCAGTACTTC. Its translation: CASRLDTDSYEQYF.

Details on this clonotype: This may come from a read error, since a much larger clone is one base off. In nucleotides, the CDR3 is TGTGCCAGCAGTTTCAGGAGCGAGCAGTACTTC. It translates to CASSFRSEQYF. The gene calls are TRBV12-3 or TRBV12-4 and TRBJ2-7, with unresolved D. V was shortened by 3 bases and J by 6 bases, with 6 bases between the two germline ends. The CDR3 sequence is 11 residues long.

This clonotype has a single count. The rearrangement links TRBV7-6 to TRBJ2-1, with TRBD2 matching 14 bases. CDR3 size: 17 residues. Per the germline V gene, CDR1 is SGHVS and CDR2 is FNYEAQ. With V trimmed by 1 base and J by 8 bases, 7 bases remained unmatched. The DNA for the CDR3 is TGTGCCAGCAGCTTAGTGAGACTAGCGGGAGGGATGGATGAGCAGTTCTTC. It encodes CASSLVRLAGGMDEQFF.

J is TRBJ2-7 and V is TRBV10-3, with 9 positions matching TRBD1. CDR3 length equals 13 residues. Trimming cost V 6 bases and J 3 bases; bases outside gene matches: 3. Germline CDR1 ENHRY, CDR2 SYGVKD. The CDR3 nucleotides read TGTGCCATCAGCGGGACAGGGTACTACGAGCAGTACTTC. This translates into CAISGTGYYEQYF.

The CDR3 coding sequence is TGCGCCAGCAGTTTACAGGGGGCTCTCGTCACAGATACGCAGTATTTT. The encoded protein is CASSLQGALVTDTQYF. The genes are TRBV5-1 and TRBJ2-3; 9 bases align to TRBD1. Germline CDR1 and CDR2: SGHRS and YFSETQ. V was clipped by 5 bases and J by 2 bases; unmatched bases: 9. This CDR3 is 16 amino acids long.

This clonotype was counted between two and nine times. This rearrangement joins TRBV7-2 to TRBJ2-7; no clear D gene. CDR1 and CDR2 from the germline V gene are SGHTA and FQGNSA. With 4 bases removed from V and 5 bases from J, the gap between germline ends came to 18 bases. The CDR3 spans 15 residues. CDR3 bases: TGTGCCAGCAGCTCGAACGTTCGACCGCGACACGAGCAGTACTTC. Translation: CASSSNVRPRHEQYF.

A few counts support this clonotype. The chain couples TRBV12-3 or TRBV12-4 to TRBJ2-3; 12 nucleotides line up with TRBD1. The CDR3 spans 17 residues. V gave up 6 bases and J gave up 3 bases; unmatched junction bases: 10. The CDR3 DNA reads TGTGCCAGCAGCCTCCCGGGACAGGGGGCATGGACAGATACGCAGTATTTT. Its protein product is CASSLPGQGAWTDTQYF.

The chain joins TRBV28 to TRBJ1-1, with D possibly matching TRBD1 (5 bases). This CDR3 has 16 residues. V was cut by 4 bases and J by 4 bases, with 19 bases left in between. Germline CDR1 MDHEN, CDR2 SYDVKM. CDR3 coding DNA: TGTGCCAGCAGTTATGCCGGAGGGGTATGGGGCACTGAAGCTTTCTTT. Amino acid sequence: CASSYAGGVWGTEAFF.

This clonotype was seen a few times. This chain uses TRBV6-2 or TRBV6-3 with TRBJ1-4, with TRBD1 as a possible D gene (5 bases). Germline values: CDR1 MNHEY, CDR2 SVGEGT. Between the trimmed V and J ends, which lost 5 bases and 8 bases, there was a span of 21 bases. The CDR3 has 16 residues. The CDR3 bases are TGTGCCAGCAGTCCGGGCCGGAGTACGAAGGGGGAAAAACTGTTTTTT. It is translated as CASSPGRSTKGEKLFF.

This clonotype was recorded many times. The chain couples TRBV20-1 to TRBJ2-3, with D tentatively TRBD1 (6 bases). Germline CDR1 and CDR2: DFQATT and SNEGSKA (reference sequence). The CDR3 runs to 14 residues. The V gene lost 3 bases and the J gene lost 3 bases, with 13 bases spanning the gap. The CDR3 coding sequence is TGCAGTGCTAGGAACAGGGTTTTTACAGATACGCAGTATTTT. This codes for CSARNRVFTDTQYF.

The chain has TRBV25-1 and TRBJ1-1, with D unresolved. The CDR3 is 13 amino acids. Germline CDR1 reads MGHDK; CDR2 reads SYGVNS. Trimming left V 4 bases short and J 6 bases short, with 12 bases between. The CDR3 DNA follows: TGTGCCAGCAGTGCGGCCGGGTACCCTGAAGCTTTCTTT. The encoded protein is CASSAAGYPEAFF. The whole variable domain, remainder taken from reference TRBV25-1 and TRBJ1-1, is EADIYQTPRYLVIGTGKKITLECSQTMGHDKMYWYQQDPGMELHLIHYSYGVNSTEKGDLSSESTVSRIRTEHFPLTLESARPSHTSQYLCASSAAGYPEAFFGQGTRLTVV.

This clonotype came up a few times. The CDR3: CAWSPGGTNEKLFF. The CDR3 DNA reads TGTGCCTGGAGTCCAGGGGGGACTAATGAAAAACTGTTTTTT. The chain links TRBV30 to TRBJ1-4; 7 bases line up with TRBD1. This CDR3 contains 14 residues. Germline V gene data show CDR1 as GTSNPN and CDR2 as SVGIG (reference sequence). J was trimmed by 2 bases and V by 2 bases; bases with no gene match: 2.

This clonotype was seen only once. The chain carries TRBV12-3 or TRBV12-4 and TRBJ2-1; 8 positions match TRBD1. There are 15 residues in the CDR3. Germline trimming cut 6 bases from V and 2 bases from J; bases unmatched to any gene: 6. This CDR3 is CASSIQGGTYNEQFF. The CDR3 DNA reads TGTGCCAGCAGCATACAGGGGGGCACCTACAATGAGCAGTTCTTC.

This clonotype appeared many times. The chain is built from TRBV7-9 and TRBJ2-5; D possibly matches TRBD1 or TRBD2 (5 bases each). Trimming stripped 3 bases from V and 9 bases from J, with 14 bases between. The CDR3 extends over 13 amino acids. Looked up from germline, CDR1 is SEHNR and CDR2 is FQNEAQ (reference sequence). CDR3 sequence: CASSFPILGAQYF. For the CDR3, the DNA is TGTGCCAGCAGCTTTCCCATCCTGGGGGCCCAGTACTTC. Drawing the rest from reference TRBV7-9 and TRBJ2-5, the complete variable domain is DTGVSQNPRHKITKRGQNVTFRCDPISEHNRLYWYRQTLGQGPEFLTYFQNEAQLEKSRLLSDRFSAERPKGSFSTLEIQRTEQGDSAMYLCASSFPILGAQYFGPGTRLLVL.